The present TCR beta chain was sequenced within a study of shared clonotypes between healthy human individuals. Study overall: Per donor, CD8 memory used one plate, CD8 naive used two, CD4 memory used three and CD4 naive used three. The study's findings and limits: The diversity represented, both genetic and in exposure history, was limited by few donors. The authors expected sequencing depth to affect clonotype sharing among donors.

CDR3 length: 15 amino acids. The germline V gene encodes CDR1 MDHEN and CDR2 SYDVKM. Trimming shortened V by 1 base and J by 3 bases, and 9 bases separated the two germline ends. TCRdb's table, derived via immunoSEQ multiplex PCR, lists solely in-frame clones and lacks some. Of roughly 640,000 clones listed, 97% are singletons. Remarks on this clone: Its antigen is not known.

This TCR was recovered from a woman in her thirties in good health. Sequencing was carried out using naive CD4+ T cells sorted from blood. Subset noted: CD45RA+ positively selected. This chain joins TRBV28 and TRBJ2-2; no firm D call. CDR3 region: CASSLSPDDTGELFF. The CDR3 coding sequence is TGTGCCAGCAGTTTATCGCCAGACGACACCGGGGAGCTGTTTTTT.